Following are 16 T cell receptor beta chains from one sample sequenced in a study of CD8 T cells in Susac syndrome. After extraction with the RNeasy kit, roughly 0.45 to 1 ug of the RNA was reverse transcribed using random hexamers. A single record per CDR3 protein comes from TCRdb applying MiXCR to the immunoSEQ multiplex PCR reads. The sample holds 150,000 to 200,000 distinct CDR3 sequences, about 93% seen once. The sequenced sample was CD4+ T cells from PBMCs. The receptors derive from a human donor in good health.

The chain links TRBV7-2 to TRBJ2-3; 8 bases align to TRBD2. The V gene's germline CDR1 is SGHTA and CDR2 FQGNSA. The CDR3 totals 16 residues. The V gene end was trimmed by 1 base and the J gene end by 1 base; junction bases not matched to a gene: 4. The CDR3 bases are TGTGCCAGCAGCTTAGTACCCGGGGGGGGCACAGATACGCAGTATTTT. Encoded protein: CASSLVPGGGTDTQYF.

The CDR3 loop reads CASRPSGQATEAFF. DNA of the CDR3: TGTGCCAGCAGGCCCTCAGGACAGGCCACTGAAGCTTTCTTT. The chain carries TRBV12-3 or TRBV12-4 and TRBJ1-1; 7 bases map to TRBD1. Germline trimming cut 6 bases from V and 4 bases from J; bases unmatched to any gene: 8. The CDR3 totals 14 residues.

The chain couples TRBV9 to TRBJ2-1; tentative D call: TRBD1 (5 bases). This CDR3 has 12 amino acids. The V and J ends lost 6 bases and 6 bases respectively, with 10 bases between them. In germline, CDR1 is SGDLS, CDR2 YYNGEE. The CDR3 region is CASKGASNEQFF. CDR3 nucleotides: TGTGCCAGCAAAGGGGCCTCCAATGAGCAGTTCTTC.

The chain employs TRBV12-3 or TRBV12-4 and TRBJ1-2; D is possibly TRBD1 (6 bases). The CDR3 consists of 13 residues. Trimming pared 2 bases from V and 8 bases from J, leaving 12 bases between. CDR3 in amino acids: CASSLRGATGYTF. CDR3 DNA: TGTGCCAGCAGTTTACGGGGGGCGACCGGCTACACCTTC.

The chain joins TRBV9 to TRBJ2-2; the D is unclear. The CDR3 sequence is 13 residues long. V was cut by 0 bases and J by 5 bases, with 5 bases left in between. Germline V gene data show CDR1 as SGDLS and CDR2 as YYNGEE. The DNA for the CDR3 is TGTGCCAGCAGCGTAGAGCGTACCGGGGAGCTGTTTTTT. It is translated as CASSVERTGELFF.

DNA of the CDR3: TGTGCCAGTAGGCCTAATCTCCAAGAGACCCAGTACTTC. It codes for CASRPNLQETQYF. This chain joins TRBV19 and TRBJ2-5; unclear D gene. CDR1 and CDR2 (germline): LNHDA, SQIVND (reference sequence). The V gene lost 6 bases and the J gene lost 1 base, with 9 bases spanning the gap. CDR3 length: 13 residues. Based on the CDR3 plus reference TRBV19 and TRBJ2-5, the full variable domain is DGGITQSPKYLFRKEGQNVTLSCEQNLNHDAMYWYRQDPGQGLRLIYYSQIVNDFQKGDIAEGYSVSREKKESFPLTVTSAQKNPTAFYLCASRPNLQETQYFGPGTRLLVL.

The chain joins TRBV5-6 to TRBJ2-7; D could derive from TRBD1 or TRBD2 (5 bases each). Germline CDR1 and CDR2: SGHDT and YYEEEE. The CDR3 runs 14 residues. V shed 2 bases and J shed 3 bases, with 12 bases lying between them. This CDR3 is CASSLPGTGYEQYF. As DNA, the CDR3 is TGTGCCAGCAGCTTACCTGGGACGGGCTACGAGCAGTACTTC.

This clonotype appeared a single time. The chain carries TRBV9 and TRBJ1-6, with D possibly TRBD1 on 5 matching bases. CDR3 length: 13 amino acids. V lost 0 bases and J 11 bases, leaving 9 bases between the germline ends. Per the germline V gene, CDR1 is SGDLS and CDR2 is YYNGEE. The CDR3 coding sequence is TGTGCCAGCAGCGTAGACTCAGGGACACCCCTCCACTTT. It translates to CASSVDSGTPLHF.

The chain links TRBV20-1 to TRBJ1-5; maybe TRBD1 (6 bases). CDR3 length: 15 residues. The V end lost 2 bases, the J end lost 0 bases, and 11 bases lay between the germline ends. Germline V gene sequence: CDR1 DFQATT, CDR2 SNEGSKA (reference sequence). The CDR3: CSARRGGLSNQPQHF. For the CDR3, the DNA is TGCAGTGCTAGAAGAGGGGGTCTTAGCAATCAGCCCCAGCATTTT.

J is TRBJ1-2 and V is TRBV2, with D hard to call. The CDR3 has 13 amino acids. Trimming removed 1 base from V and 7 bases from J, with 10 bases in between. From germline, CDR1 is SNHLY and CDR2 FYNNEI. The CDR3 region is CASSEEGSSGYTF. CDR3 bases: TGTGCCAGCAGTGAAGAGGGATCAAGTGGCTACACCTTC.

The chain links TRBV29-1 to TRBJ2-2; D is unresolved. The CDR3 contains 14 residues. Germline V CDR1 and CDR2: SQVTM, ANQGSEA. V was cut by 6 bases and J by 1 base, with 12 bases left in between. CDR3 protein: CSVLAELNTGELFF. The CDR3, as DNA: TGCAGCGTGCTGGCAGAGCTGAACACCGGGGAGCTGTTTTTT.

The chain links TRBV7-3 to TRBJ2-5; 8 nucleotides match TRBD1. CDR3 length equals 15 residues. The germline CDR1 and CDR2 sequences are SGHTA and FQGTGA. V dropped 5 bases and J dropped 5; count of bases not matched to a gene: 10. Here the CDR3 DNA reads TGTGCCAGCAGCCCTCAGGGGGCGCCCCGGGAGACCCAGTACTTC. Protein product: CASSPQGAPRETQYF. Full variable domain (rest looked up from reference TRBV7-3 and TRBJ2-5): GAGVSQTPSNKVTEKGKYVELRCDPISGHTALYWYRQSLGQGPEFLIYFQGTGAADDSGLPNDRFFAVRPEGSVSTLKIQRTERGDSAVYLCASSPQGAPRETQYFGPGTRLLVL.

The chain combines TRBV14 with TRBJ1-6; 9 nucleotides match TRBD1. This CDR3 is 14 amino acids long. Germline trimming cut 1 base from V and 9 bases from J; bases unmatched to any gene: 1. Germline V gene lookup returns CDR1 SGHDN and CDR2 FVKESK. CDR3 nucleotide sequence: TGTGCCAGCAGCCAAGGGACAGGGGCTTCACCCCTCCACTTT. Amino acid sequence: CASSQGTGASPLHF.

The chain carries TRBV6-6 and TRBJ1-4; D uncertain. Per germline, CDR1 MNHNY and CDR2 SVGAGI (reference sequence). V shed 8 bases and J shed 4 bases, with 11 bases lying between them. This CDR3 spans 13 amino acids. The CDR3 reads CASVRSLNEKLFF. The CDR3 DNA follows: TGTGCCAGCGTTCGGAGTCTTAATGAAAAACTGTTTTTT.

The chain couples TRBV18 to TRBJ1-1, with 7 bases aligning to TRBD1. Germline CDR1 is KGHSH and CDR2 is LQKENI. The CDR3 sequence is 14 residues long. The J segment lost 8 bases and the V segment lost 2 bases, leaving 8 bases of the junction unmatched. CDR3 loop: CASSPRTGSEEAFF. The CDR3 region has the DNA TGTGCCAGCTCACCAAGGACAGGTTCCGAAGAAGCTTTCTTT.

V and J are TRBV27 and TRBJ2-5; 14 bases line up with TRBD2. The V and J ends lost 5 bases and 1 base, in that order; junction bases with no gene match: 3. The germline gives CDR1 MNHEY, CDR2 SMNVEV (reference sequence). The CDR3 has 16 residues. The CDR3 DNA reads as TGTGCCAGCAGTCCAGGGACTAGCGGGGGCCAAGAGACCCAGTACTTC. Encoded protein: CASSPGTSGGQETQYF.